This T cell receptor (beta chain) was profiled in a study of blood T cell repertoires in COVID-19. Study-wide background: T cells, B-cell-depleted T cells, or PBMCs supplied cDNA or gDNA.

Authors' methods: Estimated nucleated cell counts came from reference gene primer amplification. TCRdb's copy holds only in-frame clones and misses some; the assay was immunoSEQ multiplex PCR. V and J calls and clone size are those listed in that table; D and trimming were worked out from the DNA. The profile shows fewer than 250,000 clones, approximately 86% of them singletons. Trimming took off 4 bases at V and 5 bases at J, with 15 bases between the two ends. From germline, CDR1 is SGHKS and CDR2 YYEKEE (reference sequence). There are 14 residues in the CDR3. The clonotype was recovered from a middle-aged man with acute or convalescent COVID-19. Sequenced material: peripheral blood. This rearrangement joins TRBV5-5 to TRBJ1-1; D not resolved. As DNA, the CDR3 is TGTGCCAGCAGCCCCCGCGGGATAGGAACTGAAGCTTTCTTT. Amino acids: CASSPRGIGTEAFF. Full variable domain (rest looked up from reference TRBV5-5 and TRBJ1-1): DAGVTQSPTHLIKTRGQQVTLRCSPISGHKSVSWYQQVLGQGPQFIFQYYEKEERGRGNFPDRFSARQFPNYSSELNVNALLLGDSALYLCASSPRGIGTEAFFGQGTRLTVV.